This is a list of T cell receptor beta chains from one sample in a study of glioma-infiltrating T cells after dendritic cell vaccination. Profiling relied on immunoSEQ multiplex PCR, and the TCRdb table lists in-frame clones only, not all of them. Of about 63,000 clones listed, more than 75% are singletons. The sequenced sample was blood, obtained after dendritic cell vaccination. Receptors originate from a human donor with glioblastoma. Each CDR3 is given with its conserved first and last residue. Each record gives: J gene, clone size, V gene, D gene, CDR3 protein, CDR3 DNA. The D gene is left open where the match is weak. Only some rows state a clone size, as once, few, many or a class for expanded clones.

J: TRBJ2-5; size: .; V: TRBV7-9; D: TRBD2; CDR3: CATPTGTSGGPLQETQYF; DNA: TGTGCCACCCCCACCGGGACTAGCGGGGGACCCCTCCAAGAGACCCAGTACTTC
J: TRBJ2-7; size: once; V: TRBV28; D: TRBD1; CDR3: CASRGTGGYEQYF; DNA: TGTGCCAGCAGGGGGACAGGGGGATACGAGCAGTACTTC
J: TRBJ1-5; size: .; V: TRBV6-5; D: .; CDR3: CASTDSQPQHF; DNA: TGTGCCAGCACAGACAGCCAGCCCCAGCATTTT
J: TRBJ2-7; size: .; V: TRBV6-1; D: .; CDR3: CASSWTEGEQYF; DNA: TGTGCCAGCAGTTGGACTGAGGGCGAGCAGTACTTC
J: TRBJ2-1; size: .; V: TRBV5-4; D: TRBD1; CDR3: CASSPPGQGLAGSPNEQFF; DNA: TGTGCCAGCAGCCCACCGGGACAGGGCCTCGCGGGATCCCCCAATGAGCAGTTCTTC
J: TRBJ2-4; size: few; V: TRBV4-3; D: .; CDR3: CASSLSSNGDIQYF; DNA: TGCGCCAGCAGCCTGTCTTCTAACGGGGACATTCAGTACTTC
J: TRBJ1-2; size: .; V: TRBV11-2; D: .; CDR3: CASSLGQGIGGYTF; DNA: TGTGCCAGCAGCTTAGGGCAGGGTATTGGTGGCTACACCTTC
J: TRBJ2-7; size: .; V: TRBV27; D: TRBD1; CDR3: CASSLTGSYEQYF; DNA: TGTGCCAGCAGTTTGACAGGGTCCTACGAGCAGTACTTC
J: TRBJ2-7; size: .; V: TRBV7-3; D: .; CDR3: CASSLLQGSQGYEQYF; DNA: TGTGCCAGCAGCTTACTCCAGGGCTCACAGGGCTACGAGCAGTACTTC
J: TRBJ2-7; size: .; V: TRBV18; D: .; CDR3: CASSPRGTTAEQYF; DNA: TGTGCCAGCTCACCCCGGGGAACCACAGCCGAGCAGTACTTC
J: TRBJ2-7; size: once; V: TRBV4-3; D: TRBD1; CDR3: CASSQIWGTGSDEQYF; DNA: TGCGCCAGCAGCCAAATCTGGGGGACAGGGTCGGACGAGCAGTACTTC
J: TRBJ1-2; size: .; V: TRBV4-1; D: TRBD1; CDR3: CASRPGQEIVNYGYTF; DNA: TGCGCCAGCAGACCCGGACAGGAGATAGTTAACTATGGCTACACCTTC
J: TRBJ1-1; size: .; V: TRBV19; D: TRBD1; CDR3: CASRTGQGHTEAFF; DNA: TGTGCCAGTAGGACTGGACAGGGCCACACTGAAGCTTTCTTT
J: TRBJ2-2; size: .; V: TRBV27; D: .; CDR3: CASSLTLGGGPGELFF; DNA: TGTGCCAGCAGCCTAACCCTTGGGGGGGGGCCCGGGGAGCTGTTTTTT
J: TRBJ1-6; size: .; V: TRBV5-1; D: .; CDR3: CASSLAIGQGLASYNSPLHF; DNA: TGCGCCAGCAGCTTGGCCATAGGCCAGGGCTTAGCCTCCTATAATTCACCCCTCCACTTT
J: TRBJ1-1; size: .; V: TRBV29-1; D: TRBD1; CDR3: CSVGQGVNTEAFF; DNA: TGCAGCGTTGGACAGGGGGTGAACACTGAAGCTTTCTTT
J: TRBJ2-3; size: .; V: TRBV11-1; D: TRBD1; CDR3: CASSLATGSDTQYF; DNA: TGTGCCAGCAGCTTAGCGACAGGGTCCGATACGCAGTATTTT
J: TRBJ1-2; size: .; V: TRBV7-2; D: TRBD1; CDR3: CASSPTGTGVRGYTF; DNA: TGTGCCAGCAGCCCCACCGGGACAGGAGTTCGCGGCTACACCTTC
J: TRBJ1-1; size: .; V: TRBV7-9; D: .; CDR3: CASSTTGSPNTEAFF; DNA: TGTGCCAGCAGCACAACAGGGTCCCCAAACACTGAAGCTTTCTTT
J: TRBJ1-1; size: .; V: TRBV5-1; D: .; CDR3: CASSLTGLNTEAFF; DNA: TGCGCCAGCAGCTTGACAGGTTTGAACACTGAAGCTTTCTTT
J: TRBJ2-3; size: .; V: TRBV28; D: TRBD2; CDR3: CASSSPRLAGGRTQYF; DNA: TGTGCCAGCAGTTCACCCCGCCTAGCGGGGGGGCGTACGCAGTATTTT
J: TRBJ2-1; size: .; V: TRBV30; D: TRBD2; CDR3: CAWSDRGLPYNEQFF; DNA: TGTGCCTGGAGTGATAGGGGACTACCCTACAATGAGCAGTTCTTC
J: TRBJ1-5; size: .; V: TRBV11-3; D: .; CDR3: CASSLSEQPQHF; DNA: TGTGCCAGCAGCTTAAGCGAGCAGCCCCAGCATTTT
J: TRBJ2-2; size: .; V: TRBV6-1; D: .; CDR3: CASSRGISTGELFF; DNA: TGTGCCAGCTCCCGGGGTATAAGCACCGGGGAGCTGTTTTTT
J: TRBJ1-5; size: .; V: TRBV4-1; D: .; CDR3: CASSQDEGSGESQPQHF; DNA: TGCGCCAGCAGCCAAGATGAGGGATCGGGAGAAAGTCAGCCCCAGCATTTT
J: TRBJ1-4; size: .; V: TRBV5-4; D: TRBD1; CDR3: CASSSQGASEKLFF; DNA: TGTGCCAGCAGCTCCCAGGGGGCTAGTGAAAAACTGTTTTTT
J: TRBJ2-1; size: .; V: TRBV5-6; D: TRBD2; CDR3: CASSLIYGGGSNEQFF; DNA: TGTGCCAGCAGCTTGATTTATGGCGGGGGATCCAATGAGCAGTTCTTC
J: TRBJ1-3; size: .; V: TRBV6-6; D: TRBD1; CDR3: CASTRGLSSGNTIYF; DNA: TGTGCCAGCACGAGGGGGCTCTCCTCTGGAAACACCATATATTTT
J: TRBJ1-5; size: .; V: TRBV27; D: .; CDR3: CAAAGLMVTDPSNQPQHF; DNA: TGTGCCGCAGCAGGGTTAATGGTGACGGATCCAAGCAATCAGCCCCAGCATTTT
J: TRBJ2-7; size: few; V: TRBV5-8; D: .; CDR3: CASSLRQGREQYF; DNA: TGTGCCAGCAGCTTGCGGCAGGGCCGCGAGCAGTACTTC
J: TRBJ2-2; size: .; V: TRBV10-1; D: TRBD2; CDR3: CATGRGVDGELFF; DNA: TGCGCCACCGGGAGGGGGGTCGACGGGGAGCTGTTTTTT
J: TRBJ1-2; size: .; V: TRBV5-6; D: .; CDR3: CASSLTLGYGYTF; DNA: TGTGCCAGCAGCTTGACCCTCGGCTATGGCTACACCTTC
J: TRBJ2-3; size: .; V: TRBV5-1; D: TRBD2; CDR3: CASRRAGGGGTDTQYF; DNA: TGCGCCAGCAGACGCGCCGGGGGGGGCGGTACAGATACGCAGTATTTT
J: TRBJ2-2; size: .; V: TRBV19; D: .; CDR3: CASSQTGELFF; DNA: TGTGCCAGTAGCCAAACCGGGGAGCTGTTTTTT
J: TRBJ1-6; size: .; V: TRBV7-6; D: TRBD1; CDR3: CASSLADRVNSPLHF; DNA: TGTGCCAGCAGCTTAGCGGACAGGGTAAATTCACCCCTCCACTTT
J: TRBJ1-1; size: once; V: TRBV6-1; D: TRBD1; CDR3: CASRTGGNTEAFF; DNA: TGTGCCAGCAGGACAGGGGGGAACACTGAAGCTTTCTTT
J: TRBJ2-2; size: .; V: TRBV5-4; D: TRBD1; CDR3: CASSKGTANTGELFF; DNA: TGTGCCAGCAGCAAAGGGACAGCAAACACCGGGGAGCTGTTTTTT
J: TRBJ2-5; size: .; V: TRBV7-9; D: .; CDR3: CASSLNGGIETQYF; DNA: TGTGCCAGCAGCTTAAACGGAGGGATAGAGACCCAGTACTTC
J: TRBJ2-7; size: .; V: TRBV5-4; D: TRBD1; CDR3: CASSPVRDSSYEQYF; DNA: TGTGCCAGCAGCCCTGTCCGGGACAGCTCCTACGAGCAGTACTTC
J: TRBJ2-3; size: .; V: TRBV6-4; D: .; CDR3: CASSDGGATDTQYF; DNA: TGTGCCAGCAGTGACGGGGGGGCCACAGATACGCAGTATTTT
J: TRBJ1-2; size: .; V: TRBV7-2; D: TRBD1; CDR3: CASTSGGPQYGYTF; DNA: TGTGCCAGCACCTCAGGGGGTCCTCAATATGGCTACACCTTC
J: TRBJ2-7; size: .; V: TRBV19; D: TRBD2; CDR3: CASSRGLVGSYEQYF; DNA: TGTGCCAGTAGTAGGGGACTAGTAGGCTCCTACGAGCAGTACTTC
J: TRBJ2-1; size: .; V: TRBV5-1; D: TRBD1; CDR3: CASSLTGGEQFF; DNA: TGCGCCAGCAGCCTGACAGGGGGTGAGCAGTTCTTC